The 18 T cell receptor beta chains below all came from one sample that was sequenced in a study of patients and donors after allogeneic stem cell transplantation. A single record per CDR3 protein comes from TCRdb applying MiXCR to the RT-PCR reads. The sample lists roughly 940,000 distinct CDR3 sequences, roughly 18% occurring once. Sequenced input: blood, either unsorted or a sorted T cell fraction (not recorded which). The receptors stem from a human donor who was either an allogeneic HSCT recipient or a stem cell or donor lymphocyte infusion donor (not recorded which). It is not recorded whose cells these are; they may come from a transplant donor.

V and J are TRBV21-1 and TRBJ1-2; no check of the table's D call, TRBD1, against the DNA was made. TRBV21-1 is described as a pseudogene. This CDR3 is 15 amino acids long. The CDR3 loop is CASSKGDTSPYGYTF. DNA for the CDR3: TGTGCCAGCAGCAAGGGCGACACCTCACCATATGGCTACACCTTC.

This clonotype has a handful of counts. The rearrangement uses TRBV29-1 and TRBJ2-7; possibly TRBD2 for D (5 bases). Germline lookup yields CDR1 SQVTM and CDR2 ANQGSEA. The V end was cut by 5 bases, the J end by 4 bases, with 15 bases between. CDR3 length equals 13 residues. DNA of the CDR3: TGCAGCGTTTCCGAGGGAGTCAGGTACGAGCAGTACTTC. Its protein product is CSVSEGVRYEQYF.

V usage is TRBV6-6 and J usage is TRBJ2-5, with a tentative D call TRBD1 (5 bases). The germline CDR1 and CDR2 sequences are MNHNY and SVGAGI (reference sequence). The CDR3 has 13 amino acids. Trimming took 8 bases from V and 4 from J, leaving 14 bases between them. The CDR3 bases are TGTGCCAGCCTACAGGTTATCGGAGAGACCCAGTACTTC. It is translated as CASLQVIGETQYF.

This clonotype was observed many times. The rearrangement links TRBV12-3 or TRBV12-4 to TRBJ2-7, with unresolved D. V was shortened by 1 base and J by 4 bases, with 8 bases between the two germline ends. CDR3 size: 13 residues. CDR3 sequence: CASSLGVGYEQYF. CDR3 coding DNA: TGTGCCAGCAGTTTAGGGGTCGGGTACGAGCAGTACTTC.

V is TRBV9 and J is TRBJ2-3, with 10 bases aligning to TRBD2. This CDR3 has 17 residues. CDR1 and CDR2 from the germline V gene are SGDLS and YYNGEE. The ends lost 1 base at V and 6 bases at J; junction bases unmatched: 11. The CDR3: CASSVSGSGRAGDTQYF. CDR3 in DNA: TGTGCCAGCAGCGTATCTGGCAGCGGGAGGGCCGGGGATACGCAGTATTTT.

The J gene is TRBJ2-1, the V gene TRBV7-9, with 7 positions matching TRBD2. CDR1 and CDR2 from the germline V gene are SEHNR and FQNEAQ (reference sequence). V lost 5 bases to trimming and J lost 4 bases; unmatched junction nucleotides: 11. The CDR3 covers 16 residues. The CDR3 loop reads CASSKSSGTGYNEQFF. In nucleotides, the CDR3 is TGTGCCAGCAGCAAATCCAGCGGGACCGGGTACAATGAGCAGTTCTTC.

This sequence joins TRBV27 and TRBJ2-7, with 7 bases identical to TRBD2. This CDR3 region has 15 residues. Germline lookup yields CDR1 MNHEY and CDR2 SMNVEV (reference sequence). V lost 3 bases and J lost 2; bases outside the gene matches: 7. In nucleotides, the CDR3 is TGTGCCAGCAGTTTTGGCGGGGGAGGAGCCTACGAGCAGTACTTC. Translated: CASSFGGGGAYEQYF.

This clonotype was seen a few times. CDR3: CASREEEGTEAFF. CDR3 DNA: TGTGCCAGCAGGGAAGAGGAGGGGACTGAAGCTTTCTTT. This chain connects TRBV27 to TRBJ1-1; the D gene is possibly TRBD1 (5 bases). The V and J ends lost 6 bases and 5 bases respectively, with 13 bases between them. The CDR3 is 13 amino acids. Germline loops: CDR1 MNHEY, CDR2 SMNVEV (reference sequence).

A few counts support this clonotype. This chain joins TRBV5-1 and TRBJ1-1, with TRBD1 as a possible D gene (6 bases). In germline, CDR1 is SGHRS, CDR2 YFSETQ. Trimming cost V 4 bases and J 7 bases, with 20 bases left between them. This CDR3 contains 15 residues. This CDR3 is CASSPQGDGGLEAFF. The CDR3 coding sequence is TGCGCCAGCAGCCCCCAGGGTGATGGGGGCCTTGAAGCTTTCTTT.

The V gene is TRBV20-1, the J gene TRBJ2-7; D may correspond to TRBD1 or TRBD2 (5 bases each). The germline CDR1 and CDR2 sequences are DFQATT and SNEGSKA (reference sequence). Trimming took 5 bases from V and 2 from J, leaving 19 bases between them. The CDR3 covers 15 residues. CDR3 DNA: TGCAGTGCTCGACGGGGCGGAGGCTTCACCTACGAGCAGTACTTC. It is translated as CSARRGGGFTYEQYF.

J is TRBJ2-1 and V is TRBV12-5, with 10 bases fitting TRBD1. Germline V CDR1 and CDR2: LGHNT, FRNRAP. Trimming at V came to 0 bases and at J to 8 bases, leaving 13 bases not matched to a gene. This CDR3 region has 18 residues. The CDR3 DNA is TGTGCTAGTGGTTTGGTCTTATTCGGGGACAGGGGCGCCGATGAGCAGTTCTTC. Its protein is CASGLVLFGDRGADEQFF.

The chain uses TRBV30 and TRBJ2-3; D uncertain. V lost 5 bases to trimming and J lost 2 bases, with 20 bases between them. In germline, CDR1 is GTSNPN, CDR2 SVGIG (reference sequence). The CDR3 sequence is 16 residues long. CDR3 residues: CAWWKGSDSFTDTQYF. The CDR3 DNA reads TGTGCCTGGTGGAAAGGCTCCGACTCTTTCACAGATACGCAGTATTTT.

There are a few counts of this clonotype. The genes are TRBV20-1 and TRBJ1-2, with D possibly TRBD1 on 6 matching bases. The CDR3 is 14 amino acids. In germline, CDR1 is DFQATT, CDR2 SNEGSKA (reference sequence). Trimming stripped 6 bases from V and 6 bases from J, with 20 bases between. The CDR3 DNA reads TGCAGTGCGGGACGTATCGTAGGGGGAAATGGCTACACCTTC. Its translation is CSAGRIVGGNGYTF.

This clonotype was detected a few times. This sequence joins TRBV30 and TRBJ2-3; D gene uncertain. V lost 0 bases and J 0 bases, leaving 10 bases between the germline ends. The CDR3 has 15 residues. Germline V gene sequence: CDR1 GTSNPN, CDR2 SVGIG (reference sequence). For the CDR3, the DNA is TGTGCCTGGAGTGTCAGACCCGACAGCACAGATACGCAGTATTTT. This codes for CAWSVRPDSTDTQYF.

The CDR3 DNA reads as TGTGCCTGGGGGGGACTACGAGCCTACAATGAGCAGTTCTTC. Encoded protein: CAWGGLRAYNEQFF. The chain combines TRBV30 with TRBJ2-1; TRBD2 agrees at 7 bases. Germline V gene lookup returns CDR1 GTSNPN and CDR2 SVGIG (reference sequence). CDR3 length equals 14 residues. With V trimmed by 5 bases and J by 2 bases, 6 bases remained unmatched.

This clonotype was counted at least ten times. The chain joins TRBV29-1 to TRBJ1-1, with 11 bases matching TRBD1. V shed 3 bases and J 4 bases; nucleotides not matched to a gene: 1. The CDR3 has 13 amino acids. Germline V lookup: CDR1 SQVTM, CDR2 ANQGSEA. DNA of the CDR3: TGCAGCGTTGATGGGACAGGGGGCACTGAAGCTTTCTTT. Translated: CSVDGTGGTEAFF.

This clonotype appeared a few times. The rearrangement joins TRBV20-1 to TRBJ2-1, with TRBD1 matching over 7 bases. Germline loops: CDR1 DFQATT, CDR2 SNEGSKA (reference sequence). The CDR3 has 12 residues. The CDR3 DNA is TGCAGCCCGGGACAGCGCTACAATGAGCAGTTCTTC. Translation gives CSPGQRYNEQFF.

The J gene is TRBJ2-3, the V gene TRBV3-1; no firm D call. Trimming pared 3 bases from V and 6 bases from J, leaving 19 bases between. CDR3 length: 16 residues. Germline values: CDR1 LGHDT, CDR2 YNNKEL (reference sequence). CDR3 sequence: CASSQNPGPKRDTQYF. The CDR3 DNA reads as TGTGCCAGCAGCCAGAACCCTGGACCCAAGAGGGATACGCAGTATTTT.